The 22 T cell receptor beta chains presented below share a single source sample, sequenced in a study of breast tumors, draining lymph nodes, adjacent tissues. TCRdb reanalysed the multiplex PCR reads using MiXCR and keeps one entry per CDR3 protein. The sample lists roughly 130,000 distinct CDR3 sequences; about 33% were seen once. The lymph nodes were axillary draining lymph nodes from breast cancer patients. The sequencing input was axillary lymph node tissue. These receptors came from a female donor with breast cancer. Some clones in this sample may be carry-over from other donors' samples.

This clonotype came up a few times. A much larger clone lies a single base off, so this may be a read error. V and J are TRBV6-5 and TRBJ2-3, with D unresolved. The CDR3 loop spans 13 amino acids. Germline lookup yields CDR1 MNHEY and CDR2 SVGAGI. V lost 8 bases, J lost 2 bases, and 11 bases lay in between. The CDR3 DNA sequence: TGTGCCAGCCGGCACTCTAACACAGATACGCAGTATTTT. This sequence encodes CASRHSNTDTQYF.

This clonotype was seen repeatedly, ten times or more. CDR3 loop: CASSPPDFLEQFF. CDR3 bases: TGTGCCAGCAGTCCACCGGACTTTCTAGAGCAGTTCTTC. V usage is TRBV28 and J usage is TRBJ2-1; weak D call: TRBD2 (5 bases). Trimming pared 5 bases from V and 10 bases from J, leaving 15 bases between. Germline CDR1 reads MDHEN; CDR2 reads SYDVKM. CDR3 length: 13 amino acids. The variable domain in full, with the rest retrieved from reference TRBV28 and TRBJ2-1, is DVKVTQSSRYLVKRTGEKVFLECVQDMDHENMFWYRQDPGLGLRLIYFSYDVKMKEKGDIPEGYSVSREKKERFSLILESASTNQTSMYLCASSPPDFLEQFFGPGTRLTVL.

This clonotype was seen many times. The V gene is TRBV28, the J gene TRBJ1-2; tentative D call: TRBD1 (5 bases). Germline V lookup: CDR1 MDHEN, CDR2 SYDVKM. Deletions cut 3 bases from V and 4 bases from J, with 15 bases between. The CDR3 has 15 amino acids. The CDR3 region has the DNA TGTGCCAGCAGTTTCGAGGGTTGGCAGGGCTATGGCTACACCTTC. Protein sequence: CASSFEGWQGYGYTF.

This chain joins TRBV6-2 or TRBV6-3 and TRBJ2-1; TRBD2 matches at 15 bases. The V and J ends lost 5 bases and 4 bases, in that order; junction bases with no gene match: 9. Germline values: CDR1 MNHEY, CDR2 SVGEGT. The CDR3 runs to 18 residues. CDR3 nucleotide sequence: TGTGCCAGCAGTCACACGGGGACTAGCGGGGGGTTGTACAATGAGCAGTTCTTC. Its protein product is CASSHTGTSGGLYNEQFF.

This clonotype was counted ten times or more. The chain links TRBV12-3 or TRBV12-4 to TRBJ1-2; D is possibly TRBD1 (6 bases). The CDR3 sequence is 13 residues long. Trimming took 1 base from V and 8 from J, leaving 11 bases between them. CDR3 DNA: TGTGCCAGCAGTTTAGTGGAGGGGGGCGGCTACACCTTC. Translation gives CASSLVEGGGYTF.

This clonotype appeared many times. This chain joins TRBV18 and TRBJ2-5; possible D gene TRBD1, 6 bases. This CDR3 is built from 13 residues. Germline V gives CDR1 KGHSH, CDR2 LQKENI. Trimming stripped 0 bases from V and 4 bases from J, with 6 bases between. For the CDR3, the DNA is TGTGCCAGCTCACCACCGGACAGAGAGACCCAGTACTTC. Translating gives CASSPPDRETQYF.

This clonotype was recorded many times. The rearrangement uses TRBV6-1 and TRBJ1-3; D uncertain. The CDR3 covers 13 residues. V lost 4 bases and J 0 bases, leaving 4 bases between the germline ends. Germline V CDR1 and CDR2: MNHNS, SASEGT. CDR3 in amino acids: CASSGSSGNTIYF. The CDR3 nucleotides read TGTGCCAGCAGTGGGAGCTCTGGAAACACCATATATTTT.

This clonotype was recorded once. CDR3 sequence: CASSLVGGAQGRTDTQYF. In DNA form, the CDR3 reads TGCGCCAGCAGCTTGGTAGGGGGGGCGCAGGGCCGCACAGATACGCAGTATTTT. The V gene is TRBV5-1, the J gene TRBJ2-3, with D tentatively TRBD2 (7 bases). The ends were cut back, 0 bases at V and 1 base at J, with 18 bases in the middle. In germline, CDR1 is SGHRS, CDR2 YFSETQ. The CDR3 sequence is 18 residues long.

The CDR3 DNA sequence: TGCGCCAGCAGCCCGGGACAGAGCCAAGAGACCCAGTACTTC. As protein: CASSPGQSQETQYF. V gene TRBV5-1 combines with J gene TRBJ2-5; 7 bases are shared with TRBD1. In germline, CDR1 is SGHRS, CDR2 YFSETQ. The CDR3 consists of 14 residues. Trimming cost V 4 bases and J 1 base; bases outside gene matches: 4.

This clonotype was seen a few times. The chain has TRBV6-2 or TRBV6-3 and TRBJ1-3; D ambiguous. This CDR3 is built from 15 residues. Trimming removed 5 bases at V and 0 bases at J, with 11 bases between. Germline V gene sequence: CDR1 MNHEY, CDR2 SVGEGT. CDR3 sequence (DNA): TGTGCCAGCAGTCACCTCCCGATCTCTGGAAACACCATATATTTT. Its translation is CASSHLPISGNTIYF.

In this sample, this clonotype turned up a few times. The rearrangement joins TRBV30 to TRBJ2-1, with D perhaps TRBD1 (6 bases). The V gene's germline CDR1 is GTSNPN and CDR2 SVGIG (reference sequence). The CDR3 covers 17 residues. V was trimmed by 5 bases and J by 0 bases, leaving 20 bases between them. As DNA, the CDR3 is TGTGCCTGGGATACAGGGATCACCCCGAACTCCTACAATGAGCAGTTCTTC. It specifies CAWDTGITPNSYNEQFF.

In the case of this clonotype: It may be a read error: a sequence one base away is much more abundant. The CDR3 ends on some other residue instead of the conserved phenylalanine or tryptophan, so this is likely a read error. This sequence joins TRBV7-9 and TRBJ2-5; 8 bases match TRBD1. From germline, CDR1 is SEHNR and CDR2 FQNEAQ (reference sequence). The CDR3 totals 14 residues. With 7 bases clipped from V and 4 bases from J, the junction kept 8 bases outside the gene matches. CDR3 sequence reads: CASILGTGAETQYL. The CDR3 region has the DNA TGTGCCAGCATCCTAGGGACAGGAGCAGAGACCCAGTACCTC.

In this sample, this clonotype turned up a few times. The DNA of the CDR3 is TGTGCCAGCAGATACCCCCCGACTAGCGGGGGGGCCGGTGAGCAGTTCTTC. This encodes CASRYPPTSGGAGEQFF. J is TRBJ2-1 and V is TRBV6-6, with TRBD2 matching 14 bases. There are 17 residues in the CDR3. Per the germline V gene, CDR1 is MNHNY and CDR2 is SVGAGI (reference sequence). The junction had 13 bases not matched to a gene; V was cut back by 6 bases and J by 9 bases.

This clonotype came up many times. The V and J genes are TRBV10-3 and TRBJ2-3; a possible D gene is TRBD1 (8 bases). Germline CDR1 ENHRY, CDR2 SYGVKD. V lost 0 bases to trimming and J lost 8 bases, with 21 bases between them. This CDR3 contains 17 residues. CDR3 nucleotide sequence: TGTGCCATCAGTGAGTCAGCGAGCGGGGACAGGCGGGGTACGCAGTATTTT. It translates to CAISESASGDRRGTQYF.

The table lists this clonotype with many counts. The V and J genes are TRBV5-4 and TRBJ2-7; possible D gene TRBD1, 6 bases. Per germline, CDR1 SGHNT and CDR2 YYREEE (reference sequence). The CDR3 extends over 13 amino acids. The V gene lost 6 bases and the J gene lost 13 bases, with 23 bases spanning the gap. The CDR3 sequence is CASTTSTGTASYV. CDR3 nucleotides: TGTGCCAGCACCACCTCCACAGGGACGGCATCCTACGTC.

As regards this clonotype: As the CDR3 is not closed by the conserved phenylalanine or tryptophan, this likely results from a read error. This sequence joins TRBV9 and TRBJ2-7; perhaps TRBD2 as D (5 bases). CDR1 and CDR2 from the germline V gene are SGDLS and YYNGEE. Trimming removed 0 bases at V and 7 bases at J, with 11 bases between. CDR3 length equals 13 residues. CDR3 bases: TGTGCCAGCAGCGTAGGGGGAGTCGGGGAGCAGTACTCC. Encoded protein: CASSVGGVGEQYS.

There are many counts of this clonotype. This sequence joins TRBV7-9 and TRBJ1-5; 7 positions match TRBD1. Looked up from germline, CDR1 is SEHNR and CDR2 is FQNEAQ (reference sequence). The CDR3 has 15 amino acids. V lost 1 base to trimming and J lost 4 bases; unmatched junction nucleotides: 4. The CDR3 sequence: CASSLVGDSNQPQHF. The CDR3 region has the DNA TGTGCCAGCAGCTTAGTGGGGGACAGTAATCAGCCCCAGCATTTT. Together with reference TRBV7-9 and TRBJ1-5, the CDR3 gives the full variable domain: DTGVSQNPRHKITKRGQNVTFRCDPISEHNRLYWYRQTLGQGPEFLTYFQNEAQLEKSRLLSDRFSAERPKGSFSTLEIQRTEQGDSAMYLCASSLVGDSNQPQHFGDGTRLSIL.

The table lists this clonotype with a few counts. The chain couples TRBV20-1 to TRBJ1-1, with D perhaps matching TRBD1 (6 bases). Deletions cut 2 bases from V and 5 bases from J, with 15 bases between. Germline CDR1 reads DFQATT; CDR2 reads SNEGSKA (reference sequence). CDR3 length: 14 residues. The CDR3 DNA is TGCAGTGCTAGATCCCTACAGGGTACAACTGAAGCTTTCTTT. Translating gives CSARSLQGTTEAFF.

About this clonotype: A clone one base away is much larger, so this may be a read error. The CDR3 region has the DNA TGTGCCAGCAGTTTAGTCGTCGGAGAGCCCCAGTACTTC. This encodes CASSLVVGEPQYF. V is TRBV27 and J is TRBJ2-5; D remains unclear. CDR1 is MNHEY, CDR2 SMNVEV, per germline (reference sequence). The CDR3 consists of 13 residues.

This sequence joins TRBV7-2 and TRBJ2-5; TRBD2 matches at 8 bases. In germline, CDR1 is SGHTA, CDR2 FQGNSA. The CDR3 totals 15 residues. With V trimmed by 1 base and J by 7 bases, 8 bases remained unmatched. The CDR3 nucleotides are TGTGCCAGCAGCTTAGGAAGTAGCGGGATTGGGACCCAGTACTTC. It specifies CASSLGSSGIGTQYF.

This clonotype was recorded at least ten times. The CDR3 bases are TGTGCCAGCAGCTCTGAGGGATATGGCTACACCTTC. This gives the protein CASSSEGYGYTF. The rearrangement links TRBV7-9 to TRBJ1-2; D remains unclear. The CDR3 loop spans 12 amino acids. Germline V gene lookup returns CDR1 SEHNR and CDR2 FQNEAQ (reference sequence). The V end lost 4 bases, the J end lost 5 bases, and 8 bases lay between the germline ends.

This clonotype was detected many times. The chain combines TRBV20-1 with TRBJ2-7; D remains ambiguous. Germline CDR1 is DFQATT and CDR2 is SNEGSKA (reference sequence). Trimming took off 0 bases at V and 5 bases at J, with 14 bases between the two ends. The CDR3 is 14 residues long. The CDR3 DNA is TGCAGTGCTAGAGAGGGCAGAGTACCCCACGAGCAGTACGTC. Residues: CSAREGRVPHEQYV.